A selection of T cell receptor beta chains follows, all from one sample in a study of control samples from healthy donors and cancer patients. The data were produced by immunoSEQ multiplex PCR, yet TCRdb's version contains in-frame clones alone and is incomplete. The sample yields about 130,000 clones, approximately 90% seen once. Material: blood. These receptors were obtained from a man aged 18 to 30 in good health. The CDR3 runs from the conserved cysteine through the conserved F or W. Each record gives: D gene, clone size, V gene, J gene, CDR3 DNA, CDR3 protein. A D gene is named only where the DNA matches it firmly. Rows give clone size only sometimes, using once, few, many, or a class for an expanded clone.

d_gene: -
abundance: -
v_gene: TRBV11-2
j_gene: TRBJ2-3
CDR3nt: TGTGCCAGCAGCCCGAGATGGGCGACAGGAGGCCCAGATACGCAGTATTTT
CDR3aa: CASSPRWATGGPDTQYF

d_gene: -
abundance: -
v_gene: TRBV5-5
j_gene: TRBJ1-3
CDR3nt: TGTGCCAGCACCTTGAGGTTTGGATCTGGAAACACCATATATTTT
CDR3aa: CASTLRFGSGNTIYF

d_gene: TRBD1
abundance: -
v_gene: TRBV5-1
j_gene: TRBJ1-4
CDR3nt: TGCGCCAGCAGCTTCGGGTCGGGACAGGATGAAAAACTGTTTTTT
CDR3aa: CASSFGSGQDEKLFF

d_gene: -
abundance: -
v_gene: TRBV7-3
j_gene: TRBJ2-4
CDR3nt: TGTGCCAGCAGCTTAGGCTCGGTGGACATTCAGTACTTC
CDR3aa: CASSLGSVDIQYF

d_gene: TRBD2
abundance: -
v_gene: TRBV7-2
j_gene: TRBJ2-1
CDR3nt: TGTGCCAGCAGCTTCGGTCGCGGGGGTAGAAGCTCCTACAATGAGCAGTTCTTC
CDR3aa: CASSFGRGGRSSYNEQFF

d_gene: -
abundance: -
v_gene: TRBV3-1/TRBV3-2
j_gene: TRBJ2-3
CDR3nt: TGTGCCAGCAGCCCGAGTACCAGCACAGATACGCAGTATTTT
CDR3aa: CASSPSTSTDTQYF

d_gene: -
abundance: once
v_gene: TRBV2
j_gene: TRBJ2-3
CDR3nt: TGTGCCAGCAAGACTGGGTATGTCACAGATACGCAGTATTTT
CDR3aa: CASKTGYVTDTQYF

d_gene: -
abundance: -
v_gene: TRBV12-5
j_gene: TRBJ1-1
CDR3nt: TGTGCTAGTGGTTTGGTTCCCCATGCGGGAGGGACGGCTGAAGCTTTCTTT
CDR3aa: CASGLVPHAGGTAEAFF

d_gene: -
abundance: -
v_gene: TRBV7-9
j_gene: TRBJ2-5
CDR3nt: TGTGCCAGCAGCCCCAGCCGGAACAGAGAAGAGACCCAGTACTTC
CDR3aa: CASSPSRNREETQYF

d_gene: -
abundance: -
v_gene: TRBV12-2
j_gene: TRBJ1-1
CDR3nt: TGTGCAAGTCGCTTAGAGGCTACAGGGGGCGCGGACACTGAAGCTTTCTTT
CDR3aa: CASRLEATGGADTEAFF

d_gene: TRBD1
abundance: once
v_gene: TRBV4-1
j_gene: TRBJ1-6
CDR3nt: TGCGCCAGCAGCCACCAGATCTCGACAGGGGGAAATTCACCCCTCCACTTT
CDR3aa: CASSHQISTGGNSPLHF

d_gene: TRBD2
abundance: -
v_gene: TRBV27
j_gene: TRBJ2-3
CDR3nt: TGTGCCAGCAGTCTCGGACTAGCGGGGTTTACAGATACGCAGTATTTT
CDR3aa: CASSLGLAGFTDTQYF

d_gene: -
abundance: -
v_gene: TRBV5-4
j_gene: TRBJ1-2
CDR3nt: TGTGCCAGCAGCTTGGAGCCCCCCCGAAACTATGGCTACACCTTC
CDR3aa: CASSLEPPRNYGYTF

d_gene: -
abundance: once
v_gene: TRBV5-1
j_gene: TRBJ2-2
CDR3nt: TGCGCCAGCAGCTTGGCAATAGGGAAATCGAACACCGGGGAGCTGTTTTTT
CDR3aa: CASSLAIGKSNTGELFF

d_gene: -
abundance: once
v_gene: TRBV28
j_gene: TRBJ1-3
CDR3nt: TGTGCCAGCAGTTTATCGGTAGAATTCTCTGGAAACACCATATATTTT
CDR3aa: CASSLSVEFSGNTIYF

d_gene: -
abundance: once
v_gene: TRBV21-1
j_gene: TRBJ1-1
CDR3nt: TGTGCCAGCAGCCCAAACGAGTTGGAGGGGGGCTTAACTGAAGCTTTCTTT
CDR3aa: CASSPNELEGGLTEAFF

d_gene: -
abundance: -
v_gene: TRBV6-4
j_gene: TRBJ2-2
CDR3nt: TGTGCCAGCAGTGACTCCACCCGGAACACCGGGGAGCTGTTTTTT
CDR3aa: CASSDSTRNTGELFF

d_gene: -
abundance: -
v_gene: TRBV7-3
j_gene: TRBJ2-1
CDR3nt: TGTGCCAGCAGCTCCGGCGGGGAGCAGTTCTTC
CDR3aa: CASSSGGEQFF

d_gene: TRBD1
abundance: -
v_gene: TRBV14
j_gene: TRBJ1-6
CDR3nt: TGTGCCAGCAGCCAGTTCCCTCCCGGGACAGCGAATTCACCCCTCCACTTT
CDR3aa: CASSQFPPGTANSPLHF

d_gene: -
abundance: -
v_gene: TRBV3-1/TRBV3-2
j_gene: TRBJ1-5
CDR3nt: TGTGCCAGCAGCCAAGGGGGGTCGGGGCTCAATCAGCCCCAGCATTTT
CDR3aa: CASSQGGSGLNQPQHF

d_gene: -
abundance: -
v_gene: TRBV5-1
j_gene: TRBJ2-3
CDR3nt: TGCGCCAGCAGCTTGGGTAGCGAATATAGCACAGATACGCAGTATTTT
CDR3aa: CASSLGSEYSTDTQYF

d_gene: -
abundance: -
v_gene: TRBV27
j_gene: TRBJ1-6
CDR3nt: TGTGCCAGCAGTTTACTAGCGAATTCACCCCTCCACTTT
CDR3aa: CASSLLANSPLHF

d_gene: -
abundance: few
v_gene: TRBV4-2
j_gene: TRBJ2-5
CDR3nt: TGTGCCAGCAGCCAGAGGGAGACCCAGTACTTC
CDR3aa: CASSQRETQYF

d_gene: TRBD2
abundance: -
v_gene: TRBV9
j_gene: TRBJ2-3
CDR3nt: TGTGCCAGCAGCGTAGTGGGGACTAGCGGTATGAGCACAGATACGCAGTATTTT
CDR3aa: CASSVVGTSGMSTDTQYF

d_gene: -
abundance: -
v_gene: TRBV6-5
j_gene: TRBJ2-7
CDR3nt: TGTGCCAGCAGTTACTCGGTGATAGGATCCTACGAGCAGTACTTC
CDR3aa: CASSYSVIGSYEQYF

d_gene: TRBD2
abundance: -
v_gene: TRBV5-4
j_gene: TRBJ2-1
CDR3nt: TGTGCCAGCAGCCCGACTAGCGGGGACTACAATGAGCAGTTCTTC
CDR3aa: CASSPTSGDYNEQFF

d_gene: -
abundance: -
v_gene: TRBV5-1
j_gene: TRBJ1-5
CDR3nt: TGCGCCAGCAGCCCGTGGGGGCAAGATAGCAATCAGCCCCAGCATTTT
CDR3aa: CASSPWGQDSNQPQHF

d_gene: -
abundance: few
v_gene: TRBV9
j_gene: TRBJ2-7
CDR3nt: TGTGCCAGCAGCGTAGGTGCGGGCGCGTCCTACGAGCAGTACTTC
CDR3aa: CASSVGAGASYEQYF

d_gene: -
abundance: -
v_gene: TRBV5-1
j_gene: TRBJ1-1
CDR3nt: TGCGCCAGCAGCTTGGCGGGAGGGGTGAACACTGAAGCTTTCTTT
CDR3aa: CASSLAGGVNTEAFF

d_gene: TRBD1
abundance: -
v_gene: TRBV5-6
j_gene: TRBJ2-7
CDR3nt: TGTGCCAGCAGCGGAGACAGGGGTCGAGGTCTCTCCTACGAGCAGTACTTC
CDR3aa: CASSGDRGRGLSYEQYF

d_gene: TRBD2
abundance: -
v_gene: TRBV5-6
j_gene: TRBJ2-3
CDR3nt: TGTGCCAGCAGCCCCCCCAGGGGACTAGCTGCAGATACGCAGTATTTT
CDR3aa: CASSPPRGLAADTQYF

d_gene: TRBD1
abundance: -
v_gene: TRBV7-3
j_gene: TRBJ2-7
CDR3nt: TGTGCCAGCAGCTTACCCCGGACAGGGTTTGGGGAGTACGAGCAGTACTTC
CDR3aa: CASSLPRTGFGEYEQYF

d_gene: -
abundance: -
v_gene: TRBV5-1
j_gene: TRBJ1-3
CDR3nt: TGCGCCAGCAGCTTGGCAGGGGCCGGAAACACCATATATTTT
CDR3aa: CASSLAGAGNTIYF

d_gene: TRBD1
abundance: -
v_gene: TRBV6-1
j_gene: TRBJ1-4
CDR3nt: TGTGCCAGCAGTGTTGCCGGGACAGCGTTTGCAACTAATGAAAAACTGTTTTTT
CDR3aa: CASSVAGTAFATNEKLFF

d_gene: TRBD1
abundance: -
v_gene: TRBV6-5
j_gene: TRBJ1-1
CDR3nt: TGTGCCAGCAGTTACGGACAAGGGACAGGGTACACTGAAGCTTTCTTT
CDR3aa: CASSYGQGTGYTEAFF

d_gene: TRBD1
abundance: -
v_gene: TRBV6-1
j_gene: TRBJ1-5
CDR3nt: TGTGCCAGCAGTGAATGGGACAGAACGAATCAGCCCCAGCATTTT
CDR3aa: CASSEWDRTNQPQHF

d_gene: -
abundance: -
v_gene: TRBV30
j_gene: TRBJ1-6
CDR3nt: TGTGCCTGGAGGTGGGGAACGGGCCGCCTTTCACCCCTCCACTTT
CDR3aa: CAWRWGTGRLSPLHF

d_gene: TRBD1
abundance: -
v_gene: TRBV9
j_gene: TRBJ2-7
CDR3nt: TGTGCCAGCAGCGTAGGAGGGGGCGGGCAGCAGTACTTC
CDR3aa: CASSVGGGGQQYF

d_gene: -
abundance: -
v_gene: TRBV9
j_gene: TRBJ1-1
CDR3nt: TGTGCCAGCAGCGTGGGGCATATGAACACTGAAGCTTTCTTT
CDR3aa: CASSVGHMNTEAFF

d_gene: -
abundance: once
v_gene: TRBV7-9
j_gene: TRBJ2-3
CDR3nt: TGTGCCAGCAGCTTGTTACGGGGGCGGAGAGATACGCAGTATTTT
CDR3aa: CASSLLRGRRDTQYF

d_gene: -
abundance: once
v_gene: TRBV14
j_gene: TRBJ1-6
CDR3nt: TGTGCCAGCAGCCAACAGCGGGGGTTCAATTCACCCCTCCACTTT
CDR3aa: CASSQQRGFNSPLHF

d_gene: -
abundance: -
v_gene: TRBV19
j_gene: TRBJ2-7
CDR3nt: TGTGCCAGTAGTATAGCGGGGCGTACAACCTACGAGCAGTACTTC
CDR3aa: CASSIAGRTTYEQYF

d_gene: -
abundance: -
v_gene: TRBV11-3
j_gene: TRBJ2-2
CDR3nt: TGTGCCAGCAGCCCCTGGAGCGGGGAGCTGTTTTTT
CDR3aa: CASSPWSGELFF

d_gene: TRBD1
abundance: -
v_gene: TRBV10-2
j_gene: TRBJ1-2
CDR3nt: TGCGCCAGCGGACAGGGGACTGGCTACACCTTC
CDR3aa: CASGQGTGYTF

d_gene: -
abundance: -
v_gene: TRBV18
j_gene: TRBJ1-3
CDR3nt: TGTGCCAGCTCGACAGACCACTCTGGAAACACCATATATTTT
CDR3aa: CASSTDHSGNTIYF

d_gene: -
abundance: -
v_gene: TRBV30
j_gene: TRBJ1-4
CDR3nt: TGTGCCTGGAGTGTTTCCAGGTTGGGTCCCAATGAAAAACTGTTTTTT
CDR3aa: CAWSVSRLGPNEKLFF

d_gene: -
abundance: once
v_gene: TRBV6-5
j_gene: TRBJ1-6
CDR3nt: TGTGCCAGCAGACGAGACAGCCTAAATTCACCCCTCCACTTT
CDR3aa: CASRRDSLNSPLHF

d_gene: TRBD2
abundance: -
v_gene: TRBV9
j_gene: TRBJ2-3
CDR3nt: TGTGCCAGCAGCGTAGAGGGGGGACTAGCGGGGCTGCGGGATACGCAGTATTTT
CDR3aa: CASSVEGGLAGLRDTQYF

d_gene: -
abundance: -
v_gene: TRBV12-3/TRBV12-4
j_gene: TRBJ1-1
CDR3nt: TGTGCCAGCAGTTTGCAGGCGGACACTGAAGCTTTCTTT
CDR3aa: CASSLQADTEAFF

d_gene: TRBD1
abundance: few
v_gene: TRBV6-6
j_gene: TRBJ1-5
CDR3nt: TGTGCCAGCAGAAGGACAGGGGTGGTGAAGCCCCAGCATTTT
CDR3aa: CASRRTGVVKPQHF

d_gene: TRBD1
abundance: -
v_gene: TRBV5-4
j_gene: TRBJ1-2
CDR3nt: TGTGCCAGCAACCTTGGGACAGGTCGATCAGGCATCTATGGCTACACCTTC
CDR3aa: CASNLGTGRSGIYGYTF

d_gene: TRBD1
abundance: -
v_gene: TRBV29-1
j_gene: TRBJ2-1
CDR3nt: TGCAGCGTTGAACCCGTGACAGGGGGATCCGCTCATGAGCAGTTCTTC
CDR3aa: CSVEPVTGGSAHEQFF

d_gene: -
abundance: -
v_gene: TRBV7-8
j_gene: TRBJ2-1
CDR3nt: TGTGCCAGCAGCTCGTTTAGAGGAAGATACAATGAGCAGTTCTTC
CDR3aa: CASSSFRGRYNEQFF

d_gene: TRBD1
abundance: -
v_gene: TRBV6-1
j_gene: TRBJ2-7
CDR3nt: TGTGCCAGCAGTGAATGGGGGGACAGGCTTGCCGAGCAGTACTTC
CDR3aa: CASSEWGDRLAEQYF

d_gene: TRBD1
abundance: -
v_gene: TRBV11-2
j_gene: TRBJ1-5
CDR3nt: TGTGCCAGCAGCGGGGGACAGGGTAGCAATCAGCCCCAGCATTTT
CDR3aa: CASSGGQGSNQPQHF